The 17 T cell receptor beta chains in this list originate from one sample, sequenced in a study of T cell responses to AZD1222 COVID-19 vaccine. Sequencing used immunoSEQ multiplex PCR; TCRdb keeps in-frame clones, though not all of them. The profile shows around 120,000 clones, approximately 90% of them singletons. Sequences were derived from peripheral blood, sampled on day 0 of MenACWY control vaccination. All receptors come from an adult in good health.

This clone was recorded once. Relative to the germline gene, one junction end is altered; a read error may explain this. The chain employs TRBV23-1 and TRBJ2-1; D is undetermined. TRBV23-1 is designated an ORF whose function remains uncertain. CDR3 length: 11 amino acids. Here the CDR3 reads CASGVGFLNLF. The DNA of the CDR3 is TGCGCCAGCGGGGTGGGCTTCTTGAACCTCTTC.

The chain combines TRBV19 with TRBJ2-7, with D possibly TRBD1 on 5 matching bases. The germline V and J ends were trimmed by 7 bases and 3 bases, with 13 bases remaining between them. This CDR3 spans 13 amino acids. The germline V gene has CDR1 LNHDA and CDR2 SQIVND (reference sequence). The CDR3 region has the DNA TGTGCCAGTACCGGTCCAGGGTTCTACGAGCAGTACTTC. Encoded protein: CASTGPGFYEQYF. The complete variable domain, with remaining parts taken from reference TRBV19 and TRBJ2-7, reads DGGITQSPKYLFRKEGQNVTLSCEQNLNHDAMYWYRQDPGQGLRLIYYSQIVNDFQKGDIAEGYSVSREKKESFPLTVTSAQKNPTAFYLCASTGPGFYEQYFGPGTRLTVT.

The V call is TRBV5-4, the J call TRBJ2-7; the D call may be TRBD1 or TRBD2 (5 bases each). V was shortened by 0 bases and J by 3 bases, with 16 bases between the two germline ends. The CDR3 length is 16 residues. CDR1 and CDR2 (germline): SGHNT, YYREEE (reference sequence). The CDR3 reads CASSLVGVGTHYEQYF. The DNA of the CDR3 is TGTGCCAGCAGCTTGGTGGGGGTGGGGACCCACTACGAGCAGTACTTC.

The rearrangement uses TRBV30 and TRBJ1-5; 7 bases are shared with TRBD1. Looked up from germline, CDR1 is GTSNPN and CDR2 is SVGIG (reference sequence). V lost 5 bases to trimming and J lost 0 bases; unmatched junction nucleotides: 7. This CDR3 spans 15 amino acids. CDR3 loop: CAWGSGQNSNQPQHF. DNA of the CDR3: TGTGCCTGGGGGTCGGGACAGAATAGCAATCAGCCCCAGCATTTT.

The chain combines TRBV30 with TRBJ2-7; D gene ambiguous. V lost 3 bases to trimming and J lost 0 bases, with 24 bases between them. This CDR3 comprises 18 residues. The V gene's germline CDR1 is GTSNPN and CDR2 SVGIG (reference sequence). For the CDR3, the DNA is TGTGCCTGGAGGGGAAGAGAGAGCCTCGGACCGCTCTCCTACGAGCAGTACTTC. Translating it yields CAWRGRESLGPLSYEQYF.

V gene TRBV6-6 combines with J gene TRBJ2-7; 8 bases line up with TRBD1. The CDR3 sequence is 13 residues long. Germline V gene data show CDR1 as MNHNY and CDR2 as SVGAGI (reference sequence). Unmatched junction bases numbered 8, after V lost 9 bases and J lost 4 bases. In DNA, the CDR3 is TGTGCCAGTGAGGAGACAGGGGCTTACGAGCAGTACTTC. Its translation is CASEETGAYEQYF.

The chain carries TRBV7-6 and TRBJ2-1; 8 positions agree with TRBD2. The CDR3 runs to 15 residues. Germline V gene lookup returns CDR1 SGHVS and CDR2 FNYEAQ. V lost 5 bases to trimming and J lost 2 bases; unmatched junction nucleotides: 5. CDR3 sequence: CASSPGTSTYNEQFF. In DNA, the CDR3 is TGTGCCAGCAGCCCCGGGACTAGTACCTACAATGAGCAGTTCTTC.

A single count supports this clone. The chain couples TRBV3-1 (or the pseudogene TRBV3-2) to TRBJ2-1, with TRBD2 identical over 14 bases. The CDR3 loop spans 15 amino acids. Germline V gene data show CDR1 as LGHDT and CDR2 as YNNKEL (reference sequence). Trimming took 4 bases from V and 8 from J; bases not matched to a gene: 4. The CDR3 is CASSPGLAGVYEQFF. The CDR3 region has the DNA TGTGCCAGCAGCCCGGGACTAGCGGGAGTCTATGAGCAGTTCTTC.

This clone was detected once. The rearrangement links TRBV6-4 to TRBJ1-6; D is possibly TRBD1 (6 bases). V lost 7 bases and J 8 bases, leaving 18 bases between the germline ends. Per the germline V gene, CDR1 is MRHNA and CDR2 is SNTAGT. The CDR3 runs to 15 residues. CDR3 DNA: TGTGCCAGCACCGCCCCGGGGGGCTGTTATTCACCCCTCCACTTT. Its translation is CASTAPGGCYSPLHF.

The J gene is TRBJ2-7, the V gene TRBV11-2; 7 bases match TRBD2. Germline V gene lookup returns CDR1 SGHAT and CDR2 FQNNGV. Trimming removed 1 base from V and 3 bases from J; junction bases left unmatched: 3. This CDR3 contains 14 residues. The CDR3 spells CASSLVSSGYEQYF. As DNA, the CDR3 is TGTGCCAGCAGCTTAGTCTCTAGCGGCTACGAGCAGTACTTC.

The chain is built from TRBV9 and TRBJ2-2; TRBD1 is a possible D gene (5 bases). Germline loops: CDR1 SGDLS, CDR2 YYNGEE. The CDR3 is 20 residues long. Deletions cut 3 bases from V and 3 bases from J, with 27 bases between. CDR3: CASSGSYRTGPSTYTGELFF. The CDR3 coding sequence is TGTGCCAGCAGCGGCTCGTACAGGACCGGTCCGTCGACGTACACCGGGGAGCTGTTTTTT.

This clone appeared once. The chain carries TRBV11-1 and TRBJ2-2; unclear D gene. The CDR3 is 14 amino acids. Germline values: CDR1 SGHAT, CDR2 FQDESV (reference sequence). V was trimmed by 1 base and J by 3 bases, leaving 6 bases between them. CDR3 nucleotide sequence: TGTGCCAGCAGCTTAGATGGGCACACCGGGGAGCTGTTTTTT. Translation gives CASSLDGHTGELFF.

The chain employs TRBV10-1 and TRBJ2-3; 11 bases are a match to TRBD2. The ends lost 4 bases at V and 4 bases at J; junction bases unmatched: 13. CDR1 is WNHNN and CDR2 is SYGVQD in the germline V gene (reference sequence). The CDR3 extends over 18 amino acids. The chain's CDR3 is CASSAASGRSPVPDTQYF. The CDR3 DNA reads as TGCGCCAGCAGTGCGGCTAGCGGGAGGTCCCCCGTCCCAGATACGCAGTATTTT.

The J gene is TRBJ1-2, the V gene TRBV30, with D hard to call. CDR3 size: 14 residues. In germline, CDR1 is GTSNPN, CDR2 SVGIG (reference sequence). The CDR3: CGCLPGVLSSGYTF. The CDR3 nucleotides read TGTGGATGCTTGCCTGGAGTCTTGTCCAGCGGCTACACCTTC.

The CDR3 protein is CASSLSGAPNQPQHF. The CDR3 bases are TGTGCCAGCAGTTTGAGCGGGGCTCCCAATCAGCCCCAGCATTTT. The rearrangement uses TRBV27 and TRBJ1-5, with D perhaps matching TRBD1 (5 bases). This CDR3 contains 15 residues. Germline V CDR1 and CDR2: MNHEY, SMNVEV (reference sequence). The germline V and J ends were trimmed by 3 bases and 3 bases, with 12 bases remaining between them.

The V gene is TRBV27, the J gene TRBJ2-1, with a tentative D call TRBD2 (5 bases). V lost 2 bases to trimming and J lost 5 bases, with 19 bases between them. Per germline, CDR1 MNHEY and CDR2 SMNVEV (reference sequence). CDR3 length: 17 residues. The CDR3 spells CASSLGAALNYHNEQFF. As DNA, the CDR3 is TGTGCCAGCAGTTTAGGAGCGGCCCTTAACTACCACAATGAGCAGTTCTTC.

This clone was found a few times. The rearrangement joins TRBV6-4 to TRBJ2-3; D is unresolved. Trimming pared 2 bases from V and 0 bases from J, leaving 9 bases between. Per germline, CDR1 MRHNA and CDR2 SNTAGT. This CDR3 comprises 15 residues. The CDR3 protein is CASSDQAASTDTQYF. The CDR3 DNA is TGTGCCAGCAGTGACCAGGCGGCTAGCACAGATACGCAGTATTTT.